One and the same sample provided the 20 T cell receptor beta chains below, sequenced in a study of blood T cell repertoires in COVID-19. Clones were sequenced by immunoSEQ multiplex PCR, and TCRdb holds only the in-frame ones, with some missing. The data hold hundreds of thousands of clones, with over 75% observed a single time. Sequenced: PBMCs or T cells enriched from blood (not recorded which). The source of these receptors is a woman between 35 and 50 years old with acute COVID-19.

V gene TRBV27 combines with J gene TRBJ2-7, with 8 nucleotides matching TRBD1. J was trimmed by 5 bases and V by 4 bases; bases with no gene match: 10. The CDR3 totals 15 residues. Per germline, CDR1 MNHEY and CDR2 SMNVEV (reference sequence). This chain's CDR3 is CASSSPSTGADEQYF. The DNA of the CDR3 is TGTGCCAGCAGTTCCCCATCGACAGGGGCAGACGAGCAGTACTTC.

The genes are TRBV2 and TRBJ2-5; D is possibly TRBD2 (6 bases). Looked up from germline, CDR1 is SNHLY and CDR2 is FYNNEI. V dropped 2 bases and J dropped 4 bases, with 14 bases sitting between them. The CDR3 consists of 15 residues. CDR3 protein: CASSEFLGGAETQYF. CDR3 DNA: TGTGCCAGCAGTGAATTTCTCGGCGGGGCAGAGACCCAGTACTTC.

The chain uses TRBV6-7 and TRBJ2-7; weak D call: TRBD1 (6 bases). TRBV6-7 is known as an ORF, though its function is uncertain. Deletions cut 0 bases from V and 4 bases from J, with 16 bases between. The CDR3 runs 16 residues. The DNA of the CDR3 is TGTGCCAGCAGTTACTCCCCTCCGGGACACTTTTACGAGCAGTACTTC. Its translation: CASSYSPPGHFYEQYF.

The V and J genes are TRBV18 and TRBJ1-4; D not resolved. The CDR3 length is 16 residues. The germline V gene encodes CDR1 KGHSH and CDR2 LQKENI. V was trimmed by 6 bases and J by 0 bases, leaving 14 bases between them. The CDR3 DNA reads TGTGCCAGCTCCCCCTCGGTAGTGGCAACTAATGAAAAACTGTTTTTT. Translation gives CASSPSVVATNEKLFF.

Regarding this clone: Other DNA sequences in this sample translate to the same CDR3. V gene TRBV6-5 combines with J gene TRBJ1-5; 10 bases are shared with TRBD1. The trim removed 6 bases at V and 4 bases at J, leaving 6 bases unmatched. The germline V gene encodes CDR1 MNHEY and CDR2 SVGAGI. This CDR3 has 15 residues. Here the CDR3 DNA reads TGTGCCAGCAGCCCGGACAGGGGGTCTAATCAGCCCCAGCATTTT. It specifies CASSPDRGSNQPQHF.

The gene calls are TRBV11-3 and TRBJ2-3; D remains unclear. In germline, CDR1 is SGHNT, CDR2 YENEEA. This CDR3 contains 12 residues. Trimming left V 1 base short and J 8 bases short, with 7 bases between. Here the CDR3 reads CASSLGPRTQYF. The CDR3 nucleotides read TGTGCCAGCAGCTTAGGGCCCCGTACGCAGTATTTT.

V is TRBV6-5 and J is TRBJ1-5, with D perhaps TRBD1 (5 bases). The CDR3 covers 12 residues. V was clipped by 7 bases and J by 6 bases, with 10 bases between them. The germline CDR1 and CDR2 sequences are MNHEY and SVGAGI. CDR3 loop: CASKQGVQPQHF. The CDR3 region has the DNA TGTGCCAGCAAACAAGGGGTTCAGCCCCAGCATTTT.

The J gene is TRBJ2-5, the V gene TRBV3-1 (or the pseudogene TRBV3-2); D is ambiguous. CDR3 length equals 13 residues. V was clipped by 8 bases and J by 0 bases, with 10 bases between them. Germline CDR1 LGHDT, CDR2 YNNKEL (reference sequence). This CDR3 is CASYGRHQETQYF. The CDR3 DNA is TGTGCCAGCTATGGGCGCCACCAAGAGACCCAGTACTTC.

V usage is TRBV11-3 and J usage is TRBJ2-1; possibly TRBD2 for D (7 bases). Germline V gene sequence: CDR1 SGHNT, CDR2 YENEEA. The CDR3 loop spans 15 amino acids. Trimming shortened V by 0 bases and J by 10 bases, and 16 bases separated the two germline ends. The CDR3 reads CASSLDPEGGTEQFF. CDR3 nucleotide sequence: TGTGCCAGCAGCTTAGACCCTGAGGGGGGGACCGAGCAGTTCTTC.

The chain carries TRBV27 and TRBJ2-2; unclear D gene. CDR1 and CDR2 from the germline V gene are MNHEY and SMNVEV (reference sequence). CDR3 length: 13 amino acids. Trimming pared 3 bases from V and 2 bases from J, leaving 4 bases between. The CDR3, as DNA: TGTGCCAGCAGTTTTCCAAACACCGGGGAGCTGTTTTTT. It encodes CASSFPNTGELFF.

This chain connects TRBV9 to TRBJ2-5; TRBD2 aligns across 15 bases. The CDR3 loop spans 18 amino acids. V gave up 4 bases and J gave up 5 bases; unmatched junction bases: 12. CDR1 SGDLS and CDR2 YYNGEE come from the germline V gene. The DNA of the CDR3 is TGTGCCAGCAGCCCCCGGACTAGCGGGGGGGCCTTAGGTGAGACCCAGTACTTC. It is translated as CASSPRTSGGALGETQYF.

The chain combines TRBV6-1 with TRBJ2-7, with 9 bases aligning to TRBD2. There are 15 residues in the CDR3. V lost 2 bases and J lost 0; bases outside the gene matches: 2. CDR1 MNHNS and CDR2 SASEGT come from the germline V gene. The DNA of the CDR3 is TGTGCCAGCAGTGAATTGCGGGGGGGCTCCTACGAGCAGTACTTC. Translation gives CASSELRGGSYEQYF.

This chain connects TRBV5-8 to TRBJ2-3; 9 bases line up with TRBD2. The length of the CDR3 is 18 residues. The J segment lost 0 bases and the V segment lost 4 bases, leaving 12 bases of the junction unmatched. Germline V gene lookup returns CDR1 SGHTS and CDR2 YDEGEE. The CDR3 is CASSRGMGSGGSTDTQYF. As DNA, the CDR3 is TGTGCCAGCAGCCGAGGAATGGGTAGCGGGGGTAGCACAGATACGCAGTATTTT.

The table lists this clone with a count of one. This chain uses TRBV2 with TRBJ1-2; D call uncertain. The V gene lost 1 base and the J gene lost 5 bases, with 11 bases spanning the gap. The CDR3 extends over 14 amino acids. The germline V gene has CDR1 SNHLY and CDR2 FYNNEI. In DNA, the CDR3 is TGTGCCAGCAGTGAAGACAGTTGGGCTTATGGCTACACCTTC. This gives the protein CASSEDSWAYGYTF.

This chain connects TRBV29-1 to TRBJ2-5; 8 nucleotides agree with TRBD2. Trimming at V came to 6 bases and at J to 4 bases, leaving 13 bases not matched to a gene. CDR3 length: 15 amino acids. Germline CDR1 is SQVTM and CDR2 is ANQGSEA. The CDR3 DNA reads TGCAGCGTGACCCCGGGGGGGCGAGGGGGAGAGACCCAGTACTTC. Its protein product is CSVTPGGRGGETQYF.

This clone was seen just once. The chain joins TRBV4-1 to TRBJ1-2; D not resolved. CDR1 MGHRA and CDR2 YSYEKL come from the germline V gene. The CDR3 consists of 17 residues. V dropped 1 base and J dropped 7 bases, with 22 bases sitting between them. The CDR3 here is CASSQAQEIRRIGGYTF. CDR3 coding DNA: TGCGCCAGCAGCCAAGCCCAAGAGATCAGGAGGATCGGTGGCTACACCTTC.

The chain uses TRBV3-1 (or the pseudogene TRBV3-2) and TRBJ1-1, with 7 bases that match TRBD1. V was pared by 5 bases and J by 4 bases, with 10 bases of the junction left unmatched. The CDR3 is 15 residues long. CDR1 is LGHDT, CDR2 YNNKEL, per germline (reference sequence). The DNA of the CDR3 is TGTGCCAGCAGCAGCCAAAGACAGGGCCCCACTGAAGCTTTCTTT. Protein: CASSSQRQGPTEAFF.

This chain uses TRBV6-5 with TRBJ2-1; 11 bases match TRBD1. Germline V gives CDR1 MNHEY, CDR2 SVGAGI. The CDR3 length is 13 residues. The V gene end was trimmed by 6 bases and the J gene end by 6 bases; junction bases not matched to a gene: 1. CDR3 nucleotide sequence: TGTGCCAGCAGAGGGACAGGGGGCAATGAGCAGTTCTTC. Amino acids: CASRGTGGNEQFF.

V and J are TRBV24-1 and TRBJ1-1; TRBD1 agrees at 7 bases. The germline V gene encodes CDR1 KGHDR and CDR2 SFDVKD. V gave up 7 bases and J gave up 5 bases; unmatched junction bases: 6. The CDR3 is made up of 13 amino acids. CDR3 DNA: TGTGCCACCAGGGCTCAGGGGGGAACTGAAGCTTTCTTT. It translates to CATRAQGGTEAFF.

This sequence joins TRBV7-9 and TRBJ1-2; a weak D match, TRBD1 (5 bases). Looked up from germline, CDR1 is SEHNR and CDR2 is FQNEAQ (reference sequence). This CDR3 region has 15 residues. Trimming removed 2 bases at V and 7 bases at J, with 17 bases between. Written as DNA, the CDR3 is TGTGCCAGCAGCTTAACCTTACAGGACACAGTTGGCTACACCTTC. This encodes CASSLTLQDTVGYTF.